This T cell receptor (beta chain) came from a study of blood T cell repertoires in COVID-19. The germline gives CDR1 SGHDN, CDR2 FVKESK. Trimming stripped 1 base from V and 0 bases from J, with 12 bases between. The CDR3 has 16 amino acids. TCRdb's table, derived via immunoSEQ multiplex PCR, lists solely in-frame clones and lacks some. Here the sample spans 200,000 to 300,000 clones, more than 75% being singletons. This sequence was found in a man aged 40-55 years who had recovered from COVID-19. The chain joins TRBV14 to TRBJ1-1; D not resolved. The sequencing sample was made of peripheral blood. CDR3 residues: CASSQGILRVNTEAFF. CDR3 DNA sequence: TGTGCCAGCAGCCAAGGCATTTTGCGGGTGAACACTGAAGCTTTCTTT.